The 24 T cell receptor beta chains below all came from one sample that was sequenced in a study of CD8+ T cells in alopecia areata. The sequencing template was cDNA reverse transcribed from extracted RNA. This table comes from immunoSEQ multiplex PCR, and its TCRdb copy is limited to in-frame clones, with some not included. The data show under 350,000 clones, with none appearing a single time. After pooling, cutaneous lymph node cells were sorted with CD4, CD8alpha, NKG2D, NKG2ACE and other markers. What was sequenced was CD4+ T cells sorted from a lymph node. These receptors all come from a C3H/HeJ mouse with alopecia areata. The strain's MHC type: H2-k.

With respect to this clone: Gene names and germline refer to mouse. The read stops 4 residues short of the end of the CDR3; the missing end is completed from the germline J gene. Other DNA sequences from this sample encode an identical CDR3 as well. This chain joins TRBV1 and TRBJ2-5; 8 bases map to TRBD2. This CDR3 comprises 14 residues. Germline-derived CDR1 and CDR2 are NSQYPW and LRSPGD (reference sequence). The CDR3 bases that were read are TGCACCTGCAGTGCCGGGGGGGCGCAGGAC. Its protein is CTCSAGGAQD. The CDR3, in full, reads CTCSAGGAQDTQYF.

Notes on this clone: Genes and germline come from the mouse. The DNA ends 4 residues before the CDR3 does, and the rest of the CDR3 is filled in from the germline J gene. V gene TRBV19 combines with J gene TRBJ2-7; a weak D match, TRBD1 (6 bases). The CDR3 consists of 14 residues. The ends were cut back, 3 bases at V and 0 bases at J, with 10 bases in the middle. Germline V lookup: CDR1 FNHDT, CDR2 SITEND (reference sequence). The DNA read from the CDR3 is TGTGCCAGCAGTAAGGGACACAGCTCCTAT. It specifies CASSKGHSSY. The CDR3 as a whole reads CASSKGHSSYEQYF.

This clone turned up a few times. The gene symbols are mouse symbols. Read sequence stops 4 residues before the CDR3 end, and the germline J gene provides the missing end. V and J are TRBV13-2 and TRBJ2-5; 7 nucleotides agree with TRBD2. Germline V CDR1 and CDR2: NNHNN, SYGAGS (reference sequence). The V segment lost 2 bases and the J segment 2 bases; nucleotides outside the gene matches: 5. The CDR3 has 15 amino acids. The sequenced part of the CDR3 DNA is TGTGCCAGCGGTGAACCCCTGGGGGTCCAAGAC. This codes for CASGEPLGVQD. The entire CDR3 protein is CASGEPLGVQDTQYF.

Details on this clone: The gene names given are mouse names. Read data end 4 residues before the CDR3 end; the end is taken from the germline J gene. The chain couples TRBV13-1 to TRBJ1-1; D perhaps matches TRBD1 (6 bases). Germline V gene sequence: CDR1 NSHNY, CDR2 SYGAGN. The CDR3 extends over 13 amino acids. The sequenced part of the CDR3 DNA is TGTGCCAGCAGTGGGGGTGGGACAACA. It is translated as CASSGGGTT. The entire CDR3 protein reads CASSGGGTTEVFF.

This clone was found a few times. The gene symbols are mouse symbols. The CDR3 extends 4 residues past the end of the read, so its final part is completed from the germline J gene. This chain connects TRBV13-2 to TRBJ2-2; TRBD2 aligns across 9 bases. The ends lost 1 base at V and 0 bases at J; junction bases unmatched: 4. CDR3 length: 17 amino acids. CDR1 is NNHNN and CDR2 is SYGAGS in the germline V gene (reference sequence). CDR3 residues: CASGDLTGGANTGQLYF. The covered CDR3 bases are TGTGCCAGCGGTGATCTGACTGGGGGTGCAAACACCGGG.

This clone has a handful of counts. Gene labels here are mouse ones. Coverage ceases 4 residues before the CDR3 finishes, and the germline J gene fills in the end. The chain carries TRBV13-1 and TRBJ2-1; 8 bases agree with TRBD1. CDR1 and CDR2 (germline): NSHNY, SYGAGN. The CDR3 spans 14 residues. The CDR3 loop reads CASSPQGAGAEQFF. The sequenced part of the CDR3 DNA is TGTGCCAGCAGTCCCCAGGGGGCGGGAGCT.

To note about this clone: Mouse germline and gene names are used. The read gets to within 4 residues of the CDR3 end, and the germline J gene fills in the rest. Other DNA sequences in the sample encode the same CDR3. The chain uses TRBV19 and TRBJ1-2; a possible D gene is TRBD1 (5 bases). Germline V gives CDR1 FNHDT, CDR2 SITEND (reference sequence). The CDR3 totals 11 residues. This CDR3 reads CASSRGDDYTF. CDR3 bases read: TGTGCCAGCAGTCGGGGGGAC. The entire variable domain, with the rest obtained from reference TRBV19 and TRBJ1-2, is as follows: GGIITQTPKFLIGQEGQKLTLKCQQNFNHDTMYWYRQDSGKGLRLIYYSITENDLQKGDLSEGYDASREKKSSFSLTVTSAQKNEMAVFLCASSRGDDYTFGSGTRLLVI.

With respect to this clone: Mouse germline and gene names are used. The sequence runs out 4 residues before the end of the CDR3; the remainder is reconstructed from the germline J gene. Other DNA sequences of this sample code for an identical CDR3. The chain uses TRBV1 and TRBJ2-1; the match to TRBD2 covers 10 bases. Germline assignment: CDR1 NSQYPW and CDR2 LRSPGD (reference sequence). The CDR3 has 15 residues. The CDR3 reads CTCSADLGGRAEQFF. The sequenced CDR3 bases are TGCACCTGCAGTGCAGATCTGGGGGGGCGCGCT.

This clone was detected only a few times. The gene names here belong to mouse. The sample contains more than one DNA sequence encoding this CDR3. CDR3 sequence reads: CASSVQGGSAETLYF. The sequenced part of the CDR3 DNA is TGTGCCAGCAGTGTACAGGGGGGTAGTGCAGAA. The chain joins TRBV13-1 to TRBJ2-3; 8 bases are shared with TRBD1. The observed sequence ends 4 residues before the CDR3 terminus, with the missing tail filled in from the germline J gene. The CDR3 extends over 15 amino acids. With 3 bases clipped from V and 0 bases from J, the junction kept 3 bases outside the gene matches. CDR1 NSHNY and CDR2 SYGAGN come from the germline V gene.

There are a few counts of this clone. Gene names and germline refer to mouse. The read ends 4 residues shy of where the CDR3 ends; the end is completed using the germline J gene. The chain joins TRBV1 to TRBJ1-1; the D gene is possibly TRBD1 (5 bases). Germline CDR1 reads NSQYPW; CDR2 reads LRSPGD (reference sequence). V was trimmed by 8 bases and J by 0 bases, leaving 7 bases between them. The CDR3 runs 12 residues. The CDR3 reads CTCEGTNTEVFF. CDR3 bases read: TGCACCTGCGAGGGGACAAACACA.

This clone has a handful of counts. Gene names and germline match the mouse. The CDR3 end lies 4 residues beyond the end of the read and is filled in from the germline J gene. The genes are TRBV17 and TRBJ2-3; weak D call: TRBD2 (6 bases). There are 15 residues in the CDR3. V dropped 0 bases and J dropped 0 bases, with 7 bases sitting between them. CDR1 is MNHDT, CDR2 YYDKIL, per germline. This CDR3 is CASSREGTSAETLYF. The DNA read from the CDR3 is TGTGCTAGCAGTAGAGAGGGGACTAGTGCAGAA.

The table lists this clone with a few counts. Germline and genes: mouse. The missing CDR3 end, 4 residues past where the read stops, is filled in from the germline J gene. The chain links TRBV1 to TRBJ2-1; 9 nucleotides agree with TRBD2. Germline-derived CDR1 and CDR2 are NSQYPW and LRSPGD (reference sequence). The V and J ends lost 3 bases and 4 bases, in that order; junction bases with no gene match: 4. This CDR3 comprises 15 residues. CDR3 amino acids: CTCSALDWGYAEQFF. Incomplete CDR3 DNA: TGCACCTGCAGTGCCCTCGACTGGGGGTATGCT.

This clone was recorded many times. Gene labels here are mouse ones. From the germline J gene comes the end of the CDR3, since the read stops 4 residues before it. The rearrangement uses TRBV17 and TRBJ1-1; D is uncertain. This CDR3 has 15 amino acids. CDR1 MNHDT and CDR2 YYDKIL come from the germline V gene. Trimming cost V 0 bases and J 0 bases, with 8 bases left between them. Incomplete CDR3 DNA: TGTGCTAGCAGTAGAGATATGCCAGCAAACACA. This codes for CASSRDMPANT. The full CDR3 protein reads CASSRDMPANTEVFF.

This clone was detected only a few times. Mouse names are used for the genes. Coverage ceases 4 residues before the CDR3 finishes, and the germline J gene fills in the end. In the same sample, other DNA sequences code for this CDR3. This chain connects TRBV17 to TRBJ2-7; 8 nucleotides agree with TRBD2. CDR3 size: 13 residues. The germline gives CDR1 MNHDT, CDR2 YYDKIL. The part of the CDR3 DNA that was read is TGTGCTAGCAGTAGACTGGGGGGATAT. It codes for CASSRLGGY. The whole CDR3 protein is CASSRLGGYEQYF.

To note about this clone: Germline and genes here are mouse. The read ends 4 residues before the CDR3 terminus; that terminus is restored from the germline J gene. The chain combines TRBV1 with TRBJ1-1; TRBD1 matches 8 bases. The length of the CDR3 is 14 residues. Germline V gene lookup returns CDR1 NSQYPW and CDR2 LRSPGD (reference sequence). The V and J ends lost 4 bases and 4 bases, in that order; junction bases with no gene match: 5. Partial CDR3 DNA: TGCACCTGCAGTGGGGACAGGACGGGCACA. As protein: CTCSGDRTGT. The whole CDR3 region reads CTCSGDRTGTEVFF.

This clone was seen a handful of times. Gene names are mouse gene names. The read comes to an end 4 residues before the CDR3 does, leaving the germline J gene to fill in the end. The chain combines TRBV19 with TRBJ2-7; unclear D gene. Trimming took off 4 bases at V and 0 bases at J, with 11 bases between the two ends. From germline, CDR1 is FNHDT and CDR2 SITEND (reference sequence). This CDR3 region has 14 residues. The DNA read from the CDR3 is TGTGCCAGCAGTCCCATCAGGAGCTCCTAT. Translating gives CASSPIRSSY. The whole CDR3 reads CASSPIRSSYEQYF.

Remarks on this clone: Here the gene names and germline are mouse. The read is 4 residues too short to cover the CDR3 end, so that end is filled in from the germline J gene. The genes are TRBV5 and TRBJ2-3, with 14 bases fitting TRBD2. There are 18 residues in the CDR3. J was trimmed by 0 bases and V by 4 bases; bases with no gene match: 6. The germline CDR1 and CDR2 sequences are LGHNA and YNLKQL (reference sequence). The sequenced CDR3 bases are TGTGCCAGCAGCCCCCGGGACTGGGGGGGCTCTAGTGCAGAA. It is translated as CASSPRDWGGSSAE. The whole CDR3 reads CASSPRDWGGSSAETLYF.

A remark on this clone: All gene names here are mouse names. The DNA ends 4 residues before the CDR3 does, and the rest of the CDR3 is filled in from the germline J gene. This chain uses TRBV5 with TRBJ2-3, with 7 nucleotides matching TRBD1. The J segment lost 1 base and the V segment lost 1 base, leaving 8 bases of the junction unmatched. This CDR3 comprises 17 residues. Germline lookup yields CDR1 LGHNA and CDR2 YNLKQL (reference sequence). Partial CDR3 DNA: TGTGCCAGCAGCCAAGCAGACAGGGCGGATGGTGCAGAA. Protein sequence: CASSQADRADGAE. The complete CDR3 reads CASSQADRADGAETLYF.

About this clone itself: Genes and germline are mouse. The read is 4 residues too short to cover the CDR3 end, so that end is filled in from the germline J gene. The chain couples TRBV13-2 to TRBJ2-5; 7 nucleotides match TRBD1. Trimming took 0 bases from V and 0 from J; bases not matched to a gene: 4. The CDR3 is 16 amino acids. CDR1 NNHNN and CDR2 SYGAGS come from the germline V gene (reference sequence). This CDR3 is CASGDATGLNQDTQYF. The sequenced CDR3 bases are TGTGCCAGCGGTGATGCGACAGGGCTTAACCAAGAC.

This clone has a handful of counts. The gene symbols are mouse symbols. The read terminates 4 residues before the CDR3 end, so the remaining end is supplied by the germline J gene. The chain has TRBV19 and TRBJ2-5, with TRBD1 matching over 9 bases. Germline CDR1 is FNHDT and CDR2 is SITEND (reference sequence). The CDR3 totals 15 residues. CDR3: CASSPIRDREDTQYF. CDR3 DNA (partial): TGTGCCAGCAGTCCTATCCGGGACAGGGAGGAC. The whole variable domain, remainder taken from reference TRBV19 and TRBJ2-5, is GGIITQTPKFLIGQEGQKLTLKCQQNFNHDTMYWYRQDSGKGLRLIYYSITENDLQKGDLSEGYDASREKKSSFSLTVTSAQKNEMAVFLCASSPIRDREDTQYFGPGTRLLVL.

This clone was counted only a few times. Here the gene names and germline are mouse. Read data end 3 residues before the CDR3 end; the end is taken from the germline J gene. V gene TRBV19 combines with J gene TRBJ1-6, with 7 bases fitting TRBD1. TRBJ1-6 is an ORF for which the function is uncertain. Germline CDR1 is FNHDT and CDR2 is SITEND (reference sequence). The V segment lost 5 bases and the J segment 6 bases; nucleotides outside the gene matches: 5. The CDR3 length is 14 residues. CDR3 protein: CASRDRRVNSPLYF. CDR3 DNA, as far as it was read: TGTGCCAGCAGGGACAGGAGAGTTAATTCGCCC.

Notes on this clone: Gene names are the mouse ones. The read finishes 3 residues shy of the CDR3 end, and the germline J gene is used to complete it. This same CDR3 is encoded by further DNA sequences in the sample. The chain has TRBV19 and TRBJ1-6; 8 bases are a match to TRBD1. TRBJ1-6 is an ORF; its function is uncertain. The CDR3 length is 13 residues. The J segment lost 7 bases and the V segment lost 4 bases, leaving 1 base of the junction unmatched. In germline, CDR1 is FNHDT, CDR2 SITEND (reference sequence). Here the CDR3 reads CASSRQGNSPLYF. Incomplete CDR3 DNA: TGTGCCAGCAGTCGACAGGGGAATTCGCCC.

On this clone itself: The genes and germline here are from mouse. The CDR3 is cut off 4 residues early in the read; its end comes from the germline J gene. Additional DNA sequences in this sample encode the identical CDR3. The chain joins TRBV19 to TRBJ2-5, with TRBD1 matching over 7 bases. Looked up from germline, CDR1 is FNHDT and CDR2 is SITEND (reference sequence). This CDR3 is built from 14 residues. The sequenced CDR3 bases are TGTGCCAGCAGTATAGGGACAGGAGGCGAC. Residues: CASSIGTGGD. The whole CDR3 sequence is CASSIGTGGDTQYF.

The table lists this clone with a few counts. Gene names are mouse gene names. The CDR3 extends 4 residues past the end of the read, so its final part is completed from the germline J gene. The chain carries TRBV13-1 and TRBJ2-5; 11 bases map to TRBD1. The CDR3 is 14 amino acids. The germline CDR1 and CDR2 sequences are NSHNY and SYGAGN. CDR3 bases read: TGTGCCAGCAGGAGGGGACAGGGGGAAGAC. Translating it yields CASRRGQGED. The entire CDR3 sequence reads CASRRGQGEDTQYF.